This TCR beta chain was sequenced during a study of blood T cell repertoires in COVID-19. Study-wide context: The analysed material was cDNA or gDNA that came from T cells, B-cell-depleted T cells, or PBMCs.

Original methodology: Researchers report that nucleated cell counts were estimated from reference gene primer amplification. Clones were read by immunoSEQ multiplex PCR, and TCRdb kept only the in-frame ones, dropping some. V and J calls and clone size are those listed in that table; D and trimming were worked out from the DNA. The profile shows about 140,000 clones, 65% to 85% of them singletons. Enrollees, roughly 18 to 90 years old, lived in fewer than 25 US areas. Allocation to cohorts depended on clinical history reported by the participants. This CDR3 has 15 residues. CDR1 LNHDA and CDR2 SQIVND come from the germline V gene (reference sequence). V lost 1 base, J lost 7 bases, and 13 bases lay in between.

The clonotype originates from a man aged 65-85 years who had been exposed to COVID-19. Sequencing input: PBMCs or T cells enriched from blood (not recorded which). The J gene is TRBJ1-4, the V gene TRBV19, with D hard to call. The CDR3 region has the DNA TGTGCCAGTAGTATAGGGGCAGCGGGTTTTGAAAAACTGTTTTTT. Amino acid sequence: CASSIGAAGFEKLFF.